The 14 T cell receptor beta chains presented below share a single source sample, sequenced in a study of blood T cell repertoires in COVID-19. Clones were read by immunoSEQ multiplex PCR, and TCRdb kept only the in-frame ones, dropping some. The sample has roughly 54,000 clones; less than 90% are singletons. Sequencing input: peripheral blood. The receptors stem from a man aged 45-65 years with acute or convalescent COVID-19.

This clone was found once. The chain joins TRBV29-1 to TRBJ2-7; perhaps TRBD2 as D (5 bases). The CDR3 runs 15 residues. V was pared by 2 bases and J by 5 bases, with 19 bases between. Germline lookup yields CDR1 SQVTM and CDR2 ANQGSEA. CDR3 DNA sequence: TGCAGCGTTGAATATCTAGCAGCCGGAATGGACGAGCAGTACTTC. Translating gives CSVEYLAAGMDEQYF.

This chain links TRBV10-2 with TRBJ1-5, with D uncertain. The CDR3 covers 13 residues. V dropped 4 bases and J dropped 7 bases, with 11 bases sitting between them. Germline V gene lookup returns CDR1 WSHSY and CDR2 SAAADI. CDR3 nucleotides: TGCGCCAGCAGTGGGGCTCGACGACAGCCCCAGCATTTT. Its protein product is CASSGARRQPQHF.

This clone was counted a single time. The rearrangement uses TRBV2 and TRBJ1-3; 11 bases match TRBD1. The length of the CDR3 is 15 residues. Germline values: CDR1 SNHLY, CDR2 FYNNEI. J was trimmed by 7 bases and V by 4 bases; bases with no gene match: 6. The CDR3 region has the DNA TGTGCCAGCAGTGCAGGACAGGGGGCGAGGAACACCATATATTTT. This sequence encodes CASSAGQGARNTIYF. Looking up the rest from reference TRBV2 and TRBJ1-3 gives the full variable domain: EPEVTQTPSHQVTQMGQEVILRCVPISNHLYFYWYRQILGQKVEFLVSFYNNEISEKSEIFDDQFSVERPDGSNFTLKIRSTKLEDSAMYFCASSAGQGARNTIYFGEGSWLTVV.

This rearrangement joins TRBV19 to TRBJ1-4; D remains ambiguous. In germline, CDR1 is LNHDA, CDR2 SQIVND (reference sequence). The ends were cut back, 6 bases at V and 1 base at J, with 9 bases in the middle. The CDR3 is made up of 14 amino acids. The CDR3 here is CASREGLTNEKLFF. The DNA for the CDR3 is TGTGCCAGTAGGGAGGGATTAACTAATGAAAAACTGTTTTTT.

The CDR3 loop reads CSVAPGINSPLHF. The CDR3 DNA sequence: TGCAGCGTTGCCCCAGGGATCAATTCACCCCTCCACTTT. The rearrangement links TRBV29-1 to TRBJ1-6, with D possibly TRBD1 on 5 matching bases. The ends were cut back, 4 bases at V and 7 bases at J, with 11 bases in the middle. The germline gives CDR1 SQVTM, CDR2 ANQGSEA. The CDR3 length is 13 residues.

This chain joins TRBV10-2 and TRBJ2-1; 8 bases fit TRBD1. With 1 base clipped from V and 8 bases from J, the junction kept 7 bases outside the gene matches. The CDR3 has 15 amino acids. Looked up from germline, CDR1 is WSHSY and CDR2 is SAAADI. The CDR3 here is CASSEYGRGPYEQFF. The CDR3 DNA sequence: TGCGCCAGCAGTGAGTATGGCAGGGGGCCGTATGAGCAGTTCTTC.

The gene calls are TRBV5-1 and TRBJ2-5; maybe TRBD2 (6 bases). Germline V gene sequence: CDR1 SGHRS, CDR2 YFSETQ. Trimming took off 3 bases at V and 3 bases at J, with 12 bases between the two ends. The CDR3 loop spans 14 amino acids. The chain's CDR3 is CASSSRDLKETQYF. The CDR3 DNA reads TGCGCCAGCAGCTCCCGGGACTTAAAAGAGACCCAGTACTTC.

This clone was seen only a few times. The V call is TRBV7-2, the J call TRBJ1-2; D is ambiguous. V was cut by 5 bases and J by 2 bases, with 12 bases left in between. The germline V gene encodes CDR1 SGHTA and CDR2 FQGNSA. The CDR3 contains 14 residues. The CDR3 region has the DNA TGTGCCAGCAGCCCCCGGACGGGGAACTATGGCTACACCTTC. This sequence encodes CASSPRTGNYGYTF.

This chain uses TRBV28 with TRBJ2-7; D is perhaps TRBD1 (7 bases). Trimming left V 7 bases short and J 4 bases short, with 17 bases between. Germline CDR1 MDHEN, CDR2 SYDVKM. The CDR3 has 14 residues. The CDR3 DNA reads as TGTGCCAGCACCGCAGGGGGGAGGACTTACGAGCAGTACTTC. Translated, it gives CASTAGGRTYEQYF.

The chain uses TRBV2 and TRBJ2-3; 7 bases line up with TRBD2. The germline gives CDR1 SNHLY, CDR2 FYNNEI. The CDR3 sequence is 14 residues long. J was trimmed by 4 bases and V by 3 bases; bases with no gene match: 4. The chain's CDR3 is CASSDGGGSDTQYF. Written as DNA, the CDR3 is TGTGCCAGCAGTGATGGGGGGGGGTCAGATACGCAGTATTTT.

V is TRBV19 and J is TRBJ1-2, with 8 bases lining up with TRBD1. Germline V gene sequence: CDR1 LNHDA, CDR2 SQIVND (reference sequence). J was trimmed by 7 bases and V by 5 bases; bases with no gene match: 6. This CDR3 contains 13 residues. CDR3 DNA sequence: TGTGCCAGTAGTGCGGACAGGGAGGGTGGCTACACCTTC. Protein product: CASSADREGGYTF.

This rearrangement joins TRBV18 to TRBJ2-5, with no clear D. This CDR3 has 15 residues. In germline, CDR1 is KGHSH, CDR2 LQKENI. V was clipped by 0 bases and J by 1 base, with 9 bases between them. The CDR3 is CASSPPAGFQETQYF. The CDR3, as DNA: TGTGCCAGCTCACCACCGGCAGGATTCCAAGAGACCCAGTACTTC.

The V call is TRBV7-9, the J call TRBJ2-3, with D possibly matching TRBD1 (5 bases). The CDR3 extends over 15 amino acids. CDR1 is SEHNR, CDR2 FQNEAQ, per germline (reference sequence). The ends were cut back, 1 base at V and 2 bases at J, with 10 bases in the middle. CDR3 nucleotide sequence: TGTGCCAGCAGCTTAGAAGGGGTCTACACAGATACGCAGTATTTT. Translated: CASSLEGVYTDTQYF. The full variable domain, in which reference TRBV7-9 and TRBJ2-3 provide the parts outside the CDR3, is DTGVSQNPRHKITKRGQNVTFRCDPISEHNRLYWYRQTLGQGPEFLTYFQNEAQLEKSRLLSDRFSAERPKGSFSTLEIQRTEQGDSAMYLCASSLEGVYTDTQYFGPGTRLTVL.

The chain has TRBV19 and TRBJ2-2, with D perhaps matching TRBD1 (5 bases). Trimming took off 7 bases at V and 2 bases at J, with 17 bases between the two ends. The germline CDR1 and CDR2 sequences are LNHDA and SQIVND (reference sequence). CDR3 length: 16 amino acids. Here the CDR3 DNA reads TGTGCCAGTACCCCGGGTAGGGGCTATAACACCGGGGAGCTGTTTTTT. This codes for CASTPGRGYNTGELFF.